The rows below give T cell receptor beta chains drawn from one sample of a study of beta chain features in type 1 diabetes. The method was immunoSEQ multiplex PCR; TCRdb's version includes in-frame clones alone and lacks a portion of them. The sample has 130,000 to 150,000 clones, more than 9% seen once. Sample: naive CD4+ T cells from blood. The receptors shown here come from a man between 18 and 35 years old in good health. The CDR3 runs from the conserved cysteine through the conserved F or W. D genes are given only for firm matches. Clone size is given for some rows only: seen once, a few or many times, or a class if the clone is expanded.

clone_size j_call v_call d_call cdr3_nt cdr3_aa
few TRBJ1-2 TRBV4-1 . TGCGCCACACGAGGGGGGGGGAACTATGGCTACACCTTC CATRGGGNYGYTF
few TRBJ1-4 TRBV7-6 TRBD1 TGTGCCAGCAGCTTCCCGGGACAGGGGGCGCATACTAATGAAAAACTGTTTTTT CASSFPGQGAHTNEKLFF
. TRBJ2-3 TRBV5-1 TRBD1 TGCGCCAGCAGCCCCTCTTTAGGGACAGCCTTCACAGATACGCAGTATTTT CASSPSLGTAFTDTQYF
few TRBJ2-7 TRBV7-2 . TGTGCCTCAGGGGACAATCCCCCCTACGAGCAGTACTTC CASGDNPPYEQYF
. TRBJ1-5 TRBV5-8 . TGTGCCAGCAGCTTGGGGGTCCAGGGCTCGAGCAATCAGCCCCAGCATTTT CASSLGVQGSSNQPQHF
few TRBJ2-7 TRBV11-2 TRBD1 TGTGCCAGCAGCCCTTGGACAGGGGGCATCTACGAGCAGTACTTC CASSPWTGGIYEQYF
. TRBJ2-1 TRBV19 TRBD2 TGTGCCAGTAGTTCCACCGGGACTAGTGTCTACAATGAGCAGTTCTTC CASSSTGTSVYNEQFF
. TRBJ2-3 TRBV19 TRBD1 TGTGCCAGTAGTATAGGTCAGGGGGTCGATACGCAGTATTTT CASSIGQGVDTQYF
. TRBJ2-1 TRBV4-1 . TGCGCCAGCAGCCAAGTTTTAGCGGTTACCTACAATGAGCAGTTCTTC CASSQVLAVTYNEQFF
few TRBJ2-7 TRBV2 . TGTGCCAGCATGTCTCTGGGGCGCGAGCAGTACTTC CASMSLGREQYF
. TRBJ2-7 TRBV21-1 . TGTGCCAGCAGCGACAGGGGGAGCTCCTACGAGCAGTACTTC CASSDRGSSYEQYF
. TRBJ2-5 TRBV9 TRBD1 TGTGCCAGCAGCGTGATGGACAGGCTCTGGGAGACCCAGTACTTC CASSVMDRLWETQYF
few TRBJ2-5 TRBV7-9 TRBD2 TGTGCCAGCAGCTCTCTAGCGGGGGGCCCAGAGACCCAGTACTTC CASSSLAGGPETQYF
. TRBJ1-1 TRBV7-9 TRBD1 TGTGCCAGCAGCTTGGACAGGGGCACTGAAGCTTTCTTT CASSLDRGTEAFF
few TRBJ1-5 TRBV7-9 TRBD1 TGTGCCAGCAGCGCTAGAGGGGGCAGCGGCAATCAGCCCCAGCATTTT CASSARGGSGNQPQHF
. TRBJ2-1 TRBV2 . TGTGCCAGCGTGGTGGAAGCAGGCAATGAGCAGTTCTTC CASVVEAGNEQFF
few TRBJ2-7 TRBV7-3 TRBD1 TGTGCCAGCAGTCCGGGACAGGGGGCCTACGAGCAGTACTTC CASSPGQGAYEQYF
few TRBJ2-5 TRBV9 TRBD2 TGTGCCAGCAGCGTAGAGGGTCGAGGGCTAGCGGGGGTAGAGACCCAGTACTTC CASSVEGRGLAGVETQYF
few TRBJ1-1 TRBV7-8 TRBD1 TGTGCCAGCAGCCCCAGACAGGGAGTGAACACTGAAGCTTTCTTT CASSPRQGVNTEAFF
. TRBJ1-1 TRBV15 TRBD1 TGTGCCACCCACCCGGGACAGGGGCTGAACACTGAAGCTTTCTTT CATHPGQGLNTEAFF
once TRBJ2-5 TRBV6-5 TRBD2 TGTGCCAGCATGGGCGGGGGGGGGACCCAGTACTTC CASMGGGGTQYF
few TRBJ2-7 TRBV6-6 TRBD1 TGTGCCAGCAGTCCGGACAGGGGCTACGAGCAGTACTTC CASSPDRGYEQYF
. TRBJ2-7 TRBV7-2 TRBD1 TGTGCCAGCAGCTTAACCGGACAGGGCTACGAGCAGTACTTC CASSLTGQGYEQYF
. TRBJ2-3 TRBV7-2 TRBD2 TGTGCCAGCAGCTTACAAGCTAGCGGGTCGACAGATACGCAGTATTTT CASSLQASGSTDTQYF
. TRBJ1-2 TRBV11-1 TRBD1 TGTGCCAGCAGCCCCCCCGGGACAGTAGCTAACTATGGCTACACCTTC CASSPPGTVANYGYTF
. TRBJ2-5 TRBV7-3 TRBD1 TGTGCCAGCAGCCCGGGACAGCAAGAGACCCAGTACTTC CASSPGQQETQYF
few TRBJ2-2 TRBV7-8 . TGTGCCAGCAGCGTGGTGGGGGGTGCCACCGGGGAGCTGTTTTTT CASSVVGGATGELFF
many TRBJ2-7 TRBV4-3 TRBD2 TGCGCCAGCAGCCAAGTTGCTAGCGGGAGCTCCTACGAGCAGTACTTC CASSQVASGSSYEQYF
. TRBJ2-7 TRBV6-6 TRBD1 TGTGCCAGCAGTTATCACAGGGGTGGCTACGAGCAGTACTTC CASSYHRGGYEQYF
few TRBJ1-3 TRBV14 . TGTGCCAGCAGCCAGAACCGACAGAGTACGGACACCATATATTTT CASSQNRQSTDTIYF
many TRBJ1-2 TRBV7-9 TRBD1 TGTGCCAGCACCGGACAGGCGAGAGGCTACACCTTC CASTGQARGYTF
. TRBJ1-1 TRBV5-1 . TGCGCCAGCAGCTTGGGGGGGGTTGTGAGCACTGAAGCTTTCTTT CASSLGGVVSTEAFF
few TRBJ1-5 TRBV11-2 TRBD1 TGTGCCAGCAGCTCCGACAGGGGGGCACAGCCCCAGCATTTT CASSSDRGAQPQHF
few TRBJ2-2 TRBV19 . TGTGCCAGTAGTATAGGAGACGGGGAGCTGTTTTTT CASSIGDGELFF
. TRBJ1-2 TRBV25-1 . TGTGCCAGCAGTGAAGGGCGACGGAACTATGGCTACACCTTC CASSEGRRNYGYTF
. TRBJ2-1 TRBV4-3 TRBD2 TGCGCCAGCAGCCAAACCCCCGCTAGCGGGGGGGAGCAGTTCTTC CASSQTPASGGEQFF
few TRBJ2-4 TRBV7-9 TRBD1 TGTGCCAGCAGCACGACCCGGGACAGGGTGTTAAACATTCAGTACTTC CASSTTRDRVLNIQYF